The TCR beta chain under discussion was sequenced for a study of blood T cells in healthy people across ages. Study-wide results and limits: Donor CMV status was unknown, possibly confounding expanded clonotype changes.

Between the trimmed V and J ends, which lost 1 base and 4 bases, there was a span of 19 bases. This CDR3 spans 16 amino acids. Germline values: CDR1 DFQATT, CDR2 SNEGSKA (reference sequence). A sample-barcoded 5' primer and a J-beta primer mix were used in a second PCR of about 7 to 11 cycles. Each CDR3 protein is one row after TCRdb ran MiXCR on the 5' RACE reads. The data show about 670,000 distinct CDR3 sequences, around 38% seen once. For this clonotype: Antigen specificity is unknown.

The amount of total RNA extracted per sample was at least 6 micrograms. The rearrangement joins TRBV20-1 to TRBJ2-5; D may be TRBD2 (5 bases). Input material: blood. The TCR comes from an elderly man in good health. CDR3 sequence: CSARAPRGLVGETQYF. The CDR3 nucleotides read TGCAGTGCTAGAGCCCCTCGGGGATTGGTGGGAGAGACCCAGTACTTC.